The 11 T cell receptor beta chains listed next were all sequenced from one sample in a study of shared clonotypes between healthy human individuals. CD8 cells classed as naive were CD45RO-negative and positively selected for CCR7, excluding terminally differentiated effector memory CD45RA+ cells. Sequenced by immunoSEQ multiplex PCR; TCRdb stores in-frame clones only, minus some. In the table there are roughly 850,000 clones, just over 95% of which are singletons. The sample comprised naive CD8+ T cells sorted from blood. The receptors were gathered from a man aged 25 to 40 in good health.

This rearrangement joins TRBV19 to TRBJ2-7; 9 nucleotides agree with TRBD1. Germline V lookup: CDR1 LNHDA, CDR2 SQIVND (reference sequence). J gave up 2 bases and V 7 bases, and 6 bases lay outside the gene matches. The CDR3 is 14 amino acids. The CDR3 region has the DNA TGTGCCAGTAATACCGGGACAGGGCCCTACGAGCAGTACTTC. This encodes CASNTGTGPYEQYF.

The chain uses TRBV28 and TRBJ2-7; 8 nucleotides agree with TRBD1. V trimming: 6 bases; J trimming: 3 bases; junction bases outside the gene matches: 7. Per germline, CDR1 MDHEN and CDR2 SYDVKM. This CDR3 spans 14 amino acids. As DNA, the CDR3 is TGTGCCAGCAGCCGGGACAGGCCTATCTACGAGCAGTACTTC. Translation: CASSRDRPIYEQYF.

The chain couples TRBV5-4 to TRBJ1-1; 7 bases align to TRBD1. CDR1 and CDR2 (germline): SGHNT, YYREEE (reference sequence). The trim removed 2 bases at V and 5 bases at J, leaving 6 bases unmatched. The CDR3 has 14 residues. The CDR3, as DNA: TGTGCCAGCAGCTTCCAGGGGGAAGGGACTGAAGCTTTCTTT. Its protein product is CASSFQGEGTEAFF.

V usage is TRBV6-5 and J usage is TRBJ1-5; D remains unclear. The V end was cut by 0 bases, the J end by 2 bases, with 11 bases between. This CDR3 contains 16 residues. Germline values: CDR1 MNHEY, CDR2 SVGAGI. CDR3 DNA sequence: TGTGCCAGCAGTTACTCGTCCCCTTCGGGCAATCAGCCCCAGCATTTT. Amino acid sequence: CASSYSSPSGNQPQHF.

This clone is a singleton in its sample. V is TRBV18 and J is TRBJ1-4, with D possibly TRBD1 on 6 matching bases. CDR1 is KGHSH, CDR2 LQKENI, per germline. Trimming left V 4 bases short and J 7 bases short, with 13 bases between. CDR3 size: 14 residues. CDR3 DNA: TGTGCCAGCTCACACAGGGCCCAGGGTGAAAAACTGTTTTTT. Its translation is CASSHRAQGEKLFF.

This chain connects TRBV4-1 to TRBJ2-7; D remains ambiguous. CDR3 length: 14 amino acids. Germline assignment: CDR1 MGHRA and CDR2 YSYEKL. Trimming took 4 bases from V and 0 from J, leaving 10 bases between them. CDR3 amino acids: CASSLRTASYEQYF. CDR3 nucleotides: TGCGCCAGCAGCCTTAGGACGGCCTCCTACGAGCAGTACTTC.

This chain links TRBV28 with TRBJ1-2; unclear D gene. This CDR3 is 12 amino acids long. Germline V gene lookup returns CDR1 MDHEN and CDR2 SYDVKM. Trimming stripped 3 bases from V and 3 bases from J, with 5 bases between. For the CDR3, the DNA is TGTGCCAGCAGTTTCGGCTACTATGGCTACACCTTC. This codes for CASSFGYYGYTF.

The genes are TRBV11-2 and TRBJ1-2; D possibly corresponds to TRBD1 (5 bases). The germline gives CDR1 SGHAT, CDR2 FQNNGV. CDR3 length: 17 amino acids. V lost 3 bases and J lost 2, with 19 bases in between. The CDR3 spells CASSFDTWGGDNYGYTF. The CDR3 DNA follows: TGTGCCAGCAGCTTCGATACTTGGGGAGGGGACAACTATGGCTACACCTTC.

The V call is TRBV6-6, the J call TRBJ2-3; 9 bases match TRBD1. This CDR3 has 14 amino acids. Looked up from germline, CDR1 is MNHNY and CDR2 is SVGAGI (reference sequence). V trimming: 6 bases; J trimming: 3 bases; junction bases outside the gene matches: 4. The CDR3 reads CASRLDRGTDTQYF. For the CDR3, the DNA is TGTGCCAGCAGATTGGACAGGGGAACAGATACGCAGTATTTT.

This chain uses TRBV29-1 with TRBJ2-7; unclear D gene. CDR3 length equals 13 residues. Germline CDR1 is SQVTM and CDR2 is ANQGSEA. V shed 2 bases and J shed 4 bases, with 12 bases lying between them. The CDR3 spells CSVETLQSYEQYF. The CDR3 region has the DNA TGCAGCGTTGAAACCCTACAGTCTTACGAGCAGTACTTC.

The chain couples TRBV15 to TRBJ2-7, with TRBD1 matching over 8 bases. Looked up from germline, CDR1 is LNHNV and CDR2 is YYDKDF (reference sequence). The CDR3 consists of 17 residues. Losses at the gene ends were 2 bases for V and 1 base for J; bases not matched to a gene: 10. The CDR3 region is CATSRTDDRGDSYEQYF. CDR3 bases: TGTGCCACCAGCAGAACCGACGACAGGGGTGATTCCTACGAGCAGTACTTC.